The 22 T cell receptor beta chains in this list originate from one sample, sequenced in a study of T cells in Graves' hyperthyroidism and ophthalmopathy. What was amplified from RNA transcripts were TCR beta CDR3 regions. The primer set for the first-round RT-PCR of the TCR CDR3 was HTBI. TCRdb re-analysed the multiplex PCR reads in MiXCR, keeping a single row per CDR3 protein. The table has approximately 600,000 distinct CDR3 sequences, approximately 15% seen once. The sequencing sample was made of blood. The receptors stem from a woman aged 40 to 50 with Graves' ophthalmopathy.

In this sample, this clonotype turned up a few times. The chain couples TRBV19 to TRBJ2-7; possibly TRBD2 for D (6 bases). This CDR3 has 14 amino acids. The V gene lost 3 bases and the J gene lost 3 bases, with 12 bases spanning the gap. CDR1 and CDR2 from the germline V gene are LNHDA and SQIVND (reference sequence). This CDR3 reads CASSIRDFDYEQYF. The CDR3 nucleotides are TGTGCCAGTAGTATCCGGGACTTTGACTACGAGCAGTACTTC.

This clonotype was picked up a small number of times. The chain combines TRBV29-1 with TRBJ2-7, with 9 bases aligning to TRBD1. This CDR3 region has 13 residues. The ends lost 4 bases at V and 6 bases at J; junction bases unmatched: 7. The V gene's germline CDR1 is SQVTM and CDR2 ANQGSEA. Here the CDR3 reads CSVAPGTGSEQYF. As DNA, the CDR3 is TGCAGCGTTGCCCCTGGGACAGGGAGCGAGCAGTACTTC.

The rearrangement links TRBV6-2 or TRBV6-3 to TRBJ1-1; 7 bases agree with TRBD1. V lost 4 bases to trimming and J lost 0 bases; unmatched junction nucleotides: 5. Looked up from germline, CDR1 is MNHEY and CDR2 is SVGEGT. CDR3 size: 15 residues. The CDR3 DNA reads as TGTGCCAGCAGTTCAAGGGGGCCCATGAACACTGAAGCTTTCTTT. It specifies CASSSRGPMNTEAFF.

V usage is TRBV6-2 or TRBV6-3 and J usage is TRBJ1-2; unclear D gene. This CDR3 has 13 amino acids. CDR1 and CDR2 from the germline V gene are MNHEY and SVGEGT. The V end lost 0 bases, the J end lost 8 bases, and 10 bases lay between the germline ends. CDR3 coding DNA: TGTGCCAGCAGTTACTCGGAGCCCATGGGCTACACCTTC. Encoded protein: CASSYSEPMGYTF.

For this clonotype: Because the CDR3's place on the DNA is in doubt, the DNA is left out and the CDR3 is given as listed by TCRdb. J is TRBJ2-2 and V is TRBV25-1. Including both end residues, the CDR3 is 21 amino acids long. Per germline, CDR1 MGHDK and CDR2 SYGVNS. The CDR3 is CASSTALAKNIQYFGAGELFF.

This clonotype was observed many times. The rearrangement joins TRBV20-1 to TRBJ2-5, with TRBD2 matching 11 bases. V trimming: 8 bases; J trimming: 2 bases; junction bases outside the gene matches: 7. CDR3 length: 14 residues. Germline lookup yields CDR1 DFQATT and CDR2 SNEGSKA (reference sequence). The CDR3 here is CSSHLAGGQETQYF. Written as DNA, the CDR3 is TGCAGTTCCCACCTAGCGGGAGGTCAAGAGACCCAGTACTTC.

This clonotype was picked up a small number of times. The V gene is TRBV20-1, the J gene TRBJ2-3, with 11 bases matching TRBD2. Trimming cost V 1 base and J 6 bases; bases outside gene matches: 9. CDR3 length: 16 amino acids. Germline assignment: CDR1 DFQATT and CDR2 SNEGSKA (reference sequence). The CDR3: CSARVLAGGDWDTQYF. The CDR3 DNA reads as TGCAGTGCTAGAGTGCTAGCGGGAGGCGACTGGGATACGCAGTATTTT.

This clonotype was observed at least ten times. V gene TRBV20-1 combines with J gene TRBJ2-3; tentative D call: TRBD1 (6 bases). This CDR3 comprises 16 residues. Germline values: CDR1 DFQATT, CDR2 SNEGSKA (reference sequence). V was clipped by 4 bases and J by 9 bases, with 26 bases between them. The CDR3 DNA follows: TGCAGTGCTACTTCTCCAAAACAGGGCCGACAAGGAACGCAGTATTTT. Amino acids: CSATSPKQGRQGTQYF.

This clonotype came up many times. This chain connects TRBV6-5 to TRBJ1-3; a possible D gene is TRBD1 (5 bases). The germline gives CDR1 MNHEY, CDR2 SVGAGI. There are 15 residues in the CDR3. V lost 7 bases to trimming and J lost 3 bases, with 16 bases between them. This chain's CDR3 is CASIIPRGGGNTIYF. The CDR3 DNA is TGTGCCAGCATTATCCCTAGGGGCGGTGGAAACACCATATATTTT.

There are many counts of this clonotype. This rearrangement joins TRBV10-3 to TRBJ2-7; 7 positions match TRBD1. The CDR3 runs 12 residues. Germline V gene sequence: CDR1 ENHRY, CDR2 SYGVKD. Trimming took 3 bases from V and 4 from J; bases not matched to a gene: 0. The CDR3 loop is CAISDRGYEQYF. As DNA, the CDR3 is TGTGCCATCAGTGACAGGGGGTACGAGCAGTACTTC.

At least ten counts were recorded for this clonotype. The rearrangement joins TRBV10-3 to TRBJ2-7; D ambiguous. The CDR3 loop spans 11 amino acids. Germline CDR1 is ENHRY and CDR2 is SYGVKD. The V end lost 3 bases, the J end lost 7 bases, and 7 bases lay between the germline ends. CDR3 bases: TGTGCCATCAGTGAACGACATGAGCAGTACTTC. This codes for CAISERHEQYF.

This clonotype was counted at least ten times. The rearrangement uses TRBV28 and TRBJ1-5, with 7 bases matching TRBD1. This CDR3 is 15 amino acids long. Germline V gene lookup returns CDR1 MDHEN and CDR2 SYDVKM. V shed 6 bases, J shed 6 bases, and the junction held 11 bases outside the gene matches. The CDR3 coding sequence is TGTGCCAGCAGGACTGTACAGGGGTTCGGTCAGCCCCAGCATTTT. It specifies CASRTVQGFGQPQHF.

This clonotype was seen at least ten times. The genes are TRBV12-3 or TRBV12-4 and TRBJ2-7; D may be TRBD1 (6 bases). This CDR3 contains 13 residues. V was cut by 4 bases and J by 2 bases, with 9 bases left in between. The CDR3, as DNA: TGTGCCAGCAGTTGGGACACCCCCTACGAGCAGTACTTC. Amino acids: CASSWDTPYEQYF.

This clonotype was observed many times. The J gene is TRBJ2-5, the V gene TRBV28, with TRBD2 matching 12 bases. Germline CDR1 reads MDHEN; CDR2 reads SYDVKM. The CDR3 extends over 15 amino acids. The trim removed 5 bases at V and 4 bases at J, leaving 5 bases unmatched. The CDR3 protein is CASSPEGLAGETQYF. DNA of the CDR3: TGTGCCAGCAGTCCGGAGGGACTAGCGGGAGAGACCCAGTACTTC. The full variable domain, in which reference TRBV28 and TRBJ2-5 provide the parts outside the CDR3, is DVKVTQSSRYLVKRTGEKVFLECVQDMDHENMFWYRQDPGLGLRLIYFSYDVKMKEKGDIPEGYSVSREKKERFSLILESASTNQTSMYLCASSPEGLAGETQYFGPGTRLLVL.

This clonotype has at least ten counts. The V and J genes are TRBV20-1 and TRBJ1-1, with D unclear. Trimming stripped 4 bases from V and 2 bases from J, with 8 bases between. This CDR3 comprises 12 residues. Per the germline V gene, CDR1 is DFQATT and CDR2 is SNEGSKA (reference sequence). The CDR3 protein is CSATQLNTEAFF. The CDR3 bases are TGCAGTGCTACCCAGCTTAACACTGAAGCTTTCTTT.

This clonotype was recorded at least ten times. V usage is TRBV6-2 or TRBV6-3 and J usage is TRBJ2-7, with D uncertain. The ends were cut back, 5 bases at V and 0 bases at J, with 8 bases in the middle. The germline CDR1 and CDR2 sequences are MNHEY and SVGEGT. The CDR3 totals 13 residues. This chain's CDR3 is CASSPVNSYEQYF. The CDR3 DNA reads TGTGCCAGCAGTCCGGTGAACTCCTACGAGCAGTACTTC.

This clonotype was picked up many times. The genes are TRBV6-1 and TRBJ2-2; the D is unclear. V was cut by 0 bases and J by 1 base, with 12 bases left in between. CDR3 length: 17 residues. The germline V gene encodes CDR1 MNHNS and CDR2 SASEGT. In DNA form, the CDR3 reads TGTGCCAGCAGTGAAGCTGGATACAGAGAGAACACCGGGGAGCTGTTTTTT. Protein product: CASSEAGYRENTGELFF.

This clonotype appeared once. The gene calls are TRBV12-3 or TRBV12-4 and TRBJ2-5, with a tentative D call TRBD2 (6 bases). The CDR3 loop spans 12 amino acids. V was cut by 8 bases and J by 4 bases, with 11 bases left in between. The CDR3 is CASAGTSETQYF. The CDR3, as DNA: TGTGCCAGCGCGGGGACTTCAGAGACCCAGTACTTC.

This clonotype has ten or more counts. The chain links TRBV19 to TRBJ2-5, with TRBD2 as a possible D gene (5 bases). Trimming took 7 bases from V and 2 from J, leaving 20 bases between them. There are 16 residues in the CDR3. Germline lookup yields CDR1 LNHDA and CDR2 SQIVND (reference sequence). The CDR3 sequence is CASNAPGSYRQETQYF. The CDR3, as DNA: TGTGCCAGTAATGCCCCGGGGTCCTACCGACAAGAGACCCAGTACTTC.

This clonotype was observed a handful of times. The chain couples TRBV12-3 or TRBV12-4 to TRBJ1-3, with 8 bases matching TRBD1. Trimming removed 5 bases from V and 8 bases from J; junction bases left unmatched: 8. This CDR3 is 14 amino acids long. The CDR3 protein is CASSPGQGRDTIYF. CDR3 bases: TGTGCCAGCAGTCCTGGACAGGGTCGGGACACCATATATTTT.

In this sample, this clonotype turned up many times. The CDR3 nucleotides read TGTGCCAGCAGTTACTTTCAGGAGACCACTGAAGCTTTCTTT. Its translation is CASSYFQETTEAFF. The chain has TRBV6-5 and TRBJ1-1; D is ambiguous. Germline V lookup: CDR1 MNHEY, CDR2 SVGAGI. CDR3 length: 14 amino acids. The V end was cut by 1 base, the J end by 4 bases, with 10 bases between.

At least ten counts were recorded for this clonotype. V is TRBV6-5 and J is TRBJ2-7; TRBD2 agrees at 9 bases. CDR1 is MNHEY and CDR2 is SVGAGI in the germline V gene. The trim removed 6 bases at V and 2 bases at J, leaving 8 bases unmatched. This CDR3 contains 15 residues. This CDR3 is CASRRGTSRTYEQYF. Written as DNA, the CDR3 is TGTGCCAGCAGGAGGGGGACTAGCCGAACCTACGAGCAGTACTTC.